This is a list of T cell receptor beta chains from one sample in a study of shared clonotypes between healthy human individuals. Only in-frame clones appear in the TCRdb table, and some are missing; sequencing was by immunoSEQ multiplex PCR. The sample includes roughly 2 million clones, over 85% of them seen just once. Sequencing used naive CD4+ T cells sorted from blood. The receptors come from a man in his late teens or twenties in good health. CDR3s leave out the opening cysteine and the closing phenylalanine or tryptophan. Fields, in order: D gene, clone size, V gene, CDR3 protein. A D gene is named only where the DNA matches it firmly. A row's size may be missing; if present it is once, few, many or a size class.

d_gene: .; abundance: .; v_gene: TRBV6-1; CDR3aa: ASSDPGNEQF
d_gene: .; abundance: .; v_gene: TRBV29-1; CDR3aa: SGRGGTDTQY
d_gene: TRBD2; abundance: .; v_gene: TRBV7-9; CDR3aa: ASSDQGGSGSNEQF
d_gene: TRBD1; abundance: .; v_gene: TRBV14; CDR3aa: ASSTDRASEAF
d_gene: .; abundance: .; v_gene: TRBV5-1; CDR3aa: ASSLDRASYNEQF
d_gene: .; abundance: .; v_gene: TRBV18; CDR3aa: ASSPPGTQRSGELF
d_gene: .; abundance: .; v_gene: TRBV5-1; CDR3aa: ASSEGNTIY
d_gene: .; abundance: .; v_gene: TRBV9; CDR3aa: ASSPPWSSGNTIY
d_gene: TRBD2; abundance: .; v_gene: TRBV11-3; CDR3aa: ASSRSGGSSYEQY
d_gene: TRBD1; abundance: .; v_gene: TRBV11-3; CDR3aa: ASSRTTGGTQY
d_gene: .; abundance: .; v_gene: TRBV4-1; CDR3aa: ASSQDRLDKKAYNEQF
d_gene: TRBD2; abundance: .; v_gene: TRBV27; CDR3aa: ASSSLAGLTDTQY
d_gene: .; abundance: .; v_gene: TRBV5-1; CDR3aa: ASSLGQLPYEQY
d_gene: .; abundance: .; v_gene: TRBV30; CDR3aa: AWSAQGSSPLH
d_gene: .; abundance: .; v_gene: TRBV30; CDR3aa: AWSTQFQPQH
d_gene: .; abundance: .; v_gene: TRBV2; CDR3aa: ASSERQGLYEQY
d_gene: TRBD2; abundance: .; v_gene: TRBV5-6; CDR3aa: ASSLTASGGYEQY
d_gene: .; abundance: .; v_gene: TRBV19; CDR3aa: ASSDGWYGYT
d_gene: TRBD1; abundance: .; v_gene: TRBV30; CDR3aa: AWRGGQVILNSPLH
d_gene: .; abundance: .; v_gene: TRBV18; CDR3aa: ASSPPATLYYEQY
d_gene: .; abundance: .; v_gene: TRBV27; CDR3aa: ASSTPNTGNTGELF
d_gene: .; abundance: .; v_gene: TRBV5-4; CDR3aa: ASSPGGLSYNEQF
d_gene: .; abundance: .; v_gene: TRBV18; CDR3aa: ASSPRRDQSYEQY
d_gene: TRBD2; abundance: .; v_gene: TRBV7-9; CDR3aa: ASSLARGALSYEQY
d_gene: .; abundance: .; v_gene: TRBV6-6; CDR3aa: ASSGQGNSGYT
d_gene: TRBD1; abundance: few; v_gene: TRBV18; CDR3aa: ASSANRGEGYT
d_gene: TRBD2; abundance: .; v_gene: TRBV19; CDR3aa: ASSIAGGSRTGELF
d_gene: .; abundance: .; v_gene: TRBV21-1; CDR3aa: ASSTSDREANQPQH
d_gene: TRBD1; abundance: .; v_gene: TRBV29-1; CDR3aa: SASGGLTEAF
d_gene: TRBD2; abundance: once; v_gene: TRBV2; CDR3aa: ASGAGTSSTDTQY
d_gene: .; abundance: .; v_gene: TRBV6-6; CDR3aa: ASSFLNTIY
d_gene: .; abundance: .; v_gene: TRBV5-1; CDR3aa: ASLSPPSGELF
d_gene: TRBD2; abundance: .; v_gene: TRBV9; CDR3aa: ASSGHGRAGYNEQF
d_gene: .; abundance: .; v_gene: TRBV4-2; CDR3aa: ASSPNGNEQY
d_gene: .; abundance: once; v_gene: TRBV30; CDR3aa: AWTVSSYNEQF
d_gene: TRBD1; abundance: .; v_gene: TRBV10-2; CDR3aa: ASLLGQGMNTEAF
d_gene: TRBD1; abundance: .; v_gene: TRBV30; CDR3aa: AWSRGQGSSEKLF
d_gene: TRBD2; abundance: .; v_gene: TRBV9; CDR3aa: ASSVDSGVNIQY
d_gene: TRBD1; abundance: .; v_gene: TRBV28; CDR3aa: ASSPASTGKIAEAF
d_gene: .; abundance: .; v_gene: TRBV7-9; CDR3aa: ASSLEGGEGYGYT
d_gene: TRBD1; abundance: .; v_gene: TRBV7-6; CDR3aa: ASSLAGTGPNYEQY
d_gene: .; abundance: .; v_gene: TRBV13; CDR3aa: ASSSHYEQY
d_gene: .; abundance: .; v_gene: TRBV4-2; CDR3aa: ASSQSGIVDFFYNSPLH
d_gene: .; abundance: .; v_gene: TRBV7-2; CDR3aa: ASSLASGQETQY
d_gene: .; abundance: .; v_gene: TRBV5-5; CDR3aa: ASSLAPSLQGAFGDYGYT
d_gene: .; abundance: .; v_gene: TRBV28; CDR3aa: ASSLSRITNQPQH
d_gene: .; abundance: few; v_gene: TRBV13; CDR3aa: ASSPYEGNTIY
d_gene: TRBD1; abundance: .; v_gene: TRBV28; CDR3aa: ASSLAGTADREQY
d_gene: TRBD1; abundance: .; v_gene: TRBV5-1; CDR3aa: ASSSQSPGTGDEKLF
d_gene: .; abundance: .; v_gene: TRBV2; CDR3aa: ASTRLGTQY
d_gene: TRBD1; abundance: .; v_gene: TRBV6-5; CDR3aa: ASSYLGTGSGEAF
d_gene: .; abundance: .; v_gene: TRBV18; CDR3aa: ASSLGTRNTEAF
d_gene: TRBD1; abundance: .; v_gene: TRBV5-6; CDR3aa: ASSLSNWDRVYGYT
d_gene: .; abundance: .; v_gene: TRBV9; CDR3aa: ASSPQWDNLKAF
d_gene: .; abundance: .; v_gene: TRBV6-6; CDR3aa: ASGRQEYYGYT